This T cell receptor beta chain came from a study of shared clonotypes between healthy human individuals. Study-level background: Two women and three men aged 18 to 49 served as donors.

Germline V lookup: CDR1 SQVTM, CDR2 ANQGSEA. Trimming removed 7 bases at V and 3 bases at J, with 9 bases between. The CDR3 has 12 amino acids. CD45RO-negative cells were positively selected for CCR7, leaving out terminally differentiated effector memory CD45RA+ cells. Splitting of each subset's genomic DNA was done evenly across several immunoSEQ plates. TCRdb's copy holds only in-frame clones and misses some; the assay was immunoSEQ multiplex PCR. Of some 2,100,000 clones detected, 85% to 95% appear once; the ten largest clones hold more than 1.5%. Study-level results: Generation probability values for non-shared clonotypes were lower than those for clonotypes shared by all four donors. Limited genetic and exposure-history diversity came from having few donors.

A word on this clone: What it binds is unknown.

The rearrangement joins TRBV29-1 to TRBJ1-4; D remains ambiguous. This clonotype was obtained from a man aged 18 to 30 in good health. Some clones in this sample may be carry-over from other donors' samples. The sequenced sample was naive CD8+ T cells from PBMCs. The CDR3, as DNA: TGCAGCGCTAGGGCTCCTAATGAAAAACTGTTTTTT. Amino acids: CSARAPNEKLFF. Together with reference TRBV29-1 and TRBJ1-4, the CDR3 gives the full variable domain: SAVISQKPSRDICQRGTSLTIQCQVDSQVTMMFWYRQQPGQSLTLIATANQGSEATYESGFVIDKFPISRPNLTFSTLTVSNMSPEDSSIYLCSARAPNEKLFFGSGTQLSVL.